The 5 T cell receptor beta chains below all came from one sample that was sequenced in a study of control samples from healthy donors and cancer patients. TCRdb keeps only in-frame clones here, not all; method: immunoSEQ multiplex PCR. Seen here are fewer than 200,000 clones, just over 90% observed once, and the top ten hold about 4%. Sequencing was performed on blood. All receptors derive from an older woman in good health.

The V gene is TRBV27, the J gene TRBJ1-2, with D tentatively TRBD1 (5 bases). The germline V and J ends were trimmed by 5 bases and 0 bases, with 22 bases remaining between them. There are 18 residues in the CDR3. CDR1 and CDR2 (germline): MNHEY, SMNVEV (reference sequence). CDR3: CASSPKFRAQPTNYGYTF. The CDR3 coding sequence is TGTGCCAGCAGTCCCAAGTTCAGGGCCCAGCCAACTAACTATGGCTACACCTTC.

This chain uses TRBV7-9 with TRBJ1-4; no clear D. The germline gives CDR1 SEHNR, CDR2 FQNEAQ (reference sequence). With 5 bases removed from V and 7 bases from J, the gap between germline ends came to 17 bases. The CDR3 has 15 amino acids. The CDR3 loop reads CASSPSDRRSEKLFF. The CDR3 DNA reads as TGTGCCAGCAGCCCGAGCGACCGAAGAAGTGAAAAACTGTTTTTT. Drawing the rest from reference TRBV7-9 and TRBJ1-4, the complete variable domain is DTGVSQNPRHKITKRGQNVTFRCDPISEHNRLYWYRQTLGQGPEFLTYFQNEAQLEKSRLLSDRFSAERPKGSFSTLEIQRTEQGDSAMYLCASSPSDRRSEKLFFGSGTQLSVL.

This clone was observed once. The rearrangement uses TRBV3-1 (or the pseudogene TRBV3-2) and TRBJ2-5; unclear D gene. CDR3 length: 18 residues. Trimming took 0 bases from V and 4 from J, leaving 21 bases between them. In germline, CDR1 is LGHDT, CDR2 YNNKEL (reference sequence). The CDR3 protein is CASSQDKVGFPYLETQYF. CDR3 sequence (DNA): TGTGCCAGCAGCCAAGATAAGGTGGGGTTCCCCTACCTAGAGACCCAGTACTTC.

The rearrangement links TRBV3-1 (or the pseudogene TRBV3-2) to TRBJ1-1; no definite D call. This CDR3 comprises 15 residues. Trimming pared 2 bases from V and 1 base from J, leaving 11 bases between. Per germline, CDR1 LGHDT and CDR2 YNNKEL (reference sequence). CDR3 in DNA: TGTGCCAGCAGCCAAAGGAGGTCGGGGAACACTGAAGCTTTCTTT. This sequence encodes CASSQRRSGNTEAFF.

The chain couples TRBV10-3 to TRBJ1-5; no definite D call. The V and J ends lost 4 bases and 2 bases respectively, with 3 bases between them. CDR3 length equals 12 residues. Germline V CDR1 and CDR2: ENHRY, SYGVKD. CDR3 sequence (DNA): TGTGCCATCAGTGCGCGCAATCAGCCCCAGCATTTT. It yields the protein CAISARNQPQHF.